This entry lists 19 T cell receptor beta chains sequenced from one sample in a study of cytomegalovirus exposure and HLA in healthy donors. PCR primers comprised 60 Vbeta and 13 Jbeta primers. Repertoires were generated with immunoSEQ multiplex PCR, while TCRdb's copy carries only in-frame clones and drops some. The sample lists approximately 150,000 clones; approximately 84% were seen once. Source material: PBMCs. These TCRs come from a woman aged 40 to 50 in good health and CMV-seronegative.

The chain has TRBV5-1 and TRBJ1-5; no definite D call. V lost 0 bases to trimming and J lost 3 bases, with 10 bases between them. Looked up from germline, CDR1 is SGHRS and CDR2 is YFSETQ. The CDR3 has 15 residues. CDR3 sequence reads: CASSLGADYNQPQHF. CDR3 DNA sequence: TGCGCCAGCAGCTTGGGGGCAGATTACAATCAGCCCCAGCATTTT.

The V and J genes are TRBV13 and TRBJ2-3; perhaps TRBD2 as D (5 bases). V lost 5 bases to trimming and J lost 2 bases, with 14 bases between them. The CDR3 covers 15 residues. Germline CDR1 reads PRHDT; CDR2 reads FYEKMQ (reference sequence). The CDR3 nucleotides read TGTGCCAGCAGCAGCAGAGGGAGCGCCACAGATACGCAGTATTTT. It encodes CASSSRGSATDTQYF.

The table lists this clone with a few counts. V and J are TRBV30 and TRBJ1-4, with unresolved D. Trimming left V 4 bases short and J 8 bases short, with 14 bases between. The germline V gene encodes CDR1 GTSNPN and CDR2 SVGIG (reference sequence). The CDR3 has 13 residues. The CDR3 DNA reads TGTGCCTGGACTACTGATGGGAGGGAAAAACTGTTTTTT. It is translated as CAWTTDGREKLFF. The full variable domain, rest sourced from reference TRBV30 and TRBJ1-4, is SQTIHQWPATLVQPVGSPLSLECTVEGTSNPNLYWYRQAAGRGLQLLFYSVGIGQISSEVPQNLSASRPQDRQFILSSKKLLLSDSGFYLCAWTTDGREKLFFGSGTQLSVL.

Here the CDR3 reads CASSLERGLVGFPEFF. In DNA form, the CDR3 reads TGTGCCAGCAGCTTAGAGAGGGGACTAGTAGGTTTCCCGGAGTTCTTC. This rearrangement joins TRBV7-2 to TRBJ2-1, with TRBD2 identical over 8 bases. The ends lost 1 base at V and 14 bases at J; junction bases unmatched: 16. Germline V gene data show CDR1 as SGHTA and CDR2 as FQGNSA. This CDR3 is 16 amino acids long.

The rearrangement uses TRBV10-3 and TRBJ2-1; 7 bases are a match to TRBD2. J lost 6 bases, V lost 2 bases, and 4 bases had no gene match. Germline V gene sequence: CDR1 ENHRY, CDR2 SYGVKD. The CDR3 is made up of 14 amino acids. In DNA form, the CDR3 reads TGTGCCATCAGTGAGAGCGGGGCAGTCAATGAGCAGTTCTTC. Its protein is CAISESGAVNEQFF.

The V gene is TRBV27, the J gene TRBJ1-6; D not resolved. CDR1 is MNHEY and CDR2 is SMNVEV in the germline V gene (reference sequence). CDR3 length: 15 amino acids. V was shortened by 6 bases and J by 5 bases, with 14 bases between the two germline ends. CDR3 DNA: TGTGCCAGCAGATCGATCGACACGCATAATTCACCCCTCCACTTT. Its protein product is CASRSIDTHNSPLHF.

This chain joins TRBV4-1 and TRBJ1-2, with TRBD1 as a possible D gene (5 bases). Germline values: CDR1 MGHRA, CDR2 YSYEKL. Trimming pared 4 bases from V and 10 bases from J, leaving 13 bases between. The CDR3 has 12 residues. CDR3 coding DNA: TGCGCCAGCAGCCGGAAGGACACAGACTACACCTTC. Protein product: CASSRKDTDYTF.

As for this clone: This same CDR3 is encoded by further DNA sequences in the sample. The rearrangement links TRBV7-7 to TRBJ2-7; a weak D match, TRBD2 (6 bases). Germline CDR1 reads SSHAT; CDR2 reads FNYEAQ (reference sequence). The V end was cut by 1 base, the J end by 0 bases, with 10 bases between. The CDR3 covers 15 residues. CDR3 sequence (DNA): TGTGCCAGCAGCTTAGGAGCGGGCCCCTCCTACGAGCAGTACTTC. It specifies CASSLGAGPSYEQYF.

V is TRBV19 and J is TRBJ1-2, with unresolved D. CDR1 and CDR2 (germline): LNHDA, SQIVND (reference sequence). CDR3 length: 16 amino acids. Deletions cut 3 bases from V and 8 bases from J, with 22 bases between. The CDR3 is CASSMERRFRYGGYTF. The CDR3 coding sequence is TGTGCCAGTAGTATGGAGAGGCGCTTCCGGTATGGAGGCTACACCTTC.

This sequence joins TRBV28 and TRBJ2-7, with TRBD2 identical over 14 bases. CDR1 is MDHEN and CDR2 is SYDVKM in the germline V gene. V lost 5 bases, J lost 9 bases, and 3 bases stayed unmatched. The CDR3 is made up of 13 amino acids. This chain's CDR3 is CASSMTSGRVQYF. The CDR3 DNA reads TGTGCCAGCAGTATGACTAGCGGGAGGGTGCAGTACTTC. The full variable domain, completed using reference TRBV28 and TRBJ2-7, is DVKVTQSSRYLVKRTGEKVFLECVQDMDHENMFWYRQDPGLGLRLIYFSYDVKMKEKGDIPEGYSVSREKKERFSLILESASTNQTSMYLCASSMTSGRVQYFGPGTRLTVT.

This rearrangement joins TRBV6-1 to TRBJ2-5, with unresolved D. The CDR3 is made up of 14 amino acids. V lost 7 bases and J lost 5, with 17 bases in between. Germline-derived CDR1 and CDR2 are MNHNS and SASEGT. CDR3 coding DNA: TGTGCCAGCACCCCAGAAGTGATATGGGAGACCCAGTACTTC. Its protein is CASTPEVIWETQYF.

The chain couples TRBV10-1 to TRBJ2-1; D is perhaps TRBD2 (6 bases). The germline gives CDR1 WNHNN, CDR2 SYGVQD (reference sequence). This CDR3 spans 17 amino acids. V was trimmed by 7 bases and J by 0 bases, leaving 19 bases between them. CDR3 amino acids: CASTTRRYRNSYNEQFF. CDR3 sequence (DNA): TGCGCCAGCACGACTAGACGGTACCGGAACTCCTACAATGAGCAGTTCTTC.

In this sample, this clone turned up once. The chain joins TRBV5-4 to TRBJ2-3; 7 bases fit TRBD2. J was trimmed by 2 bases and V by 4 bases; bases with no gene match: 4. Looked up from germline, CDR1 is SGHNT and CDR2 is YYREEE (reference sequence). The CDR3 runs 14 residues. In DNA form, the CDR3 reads TGTGCCAGCAGCCTACAGCGGGACACAGATACGCAGTATTTT. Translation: CASSLQRDTDTQYF.

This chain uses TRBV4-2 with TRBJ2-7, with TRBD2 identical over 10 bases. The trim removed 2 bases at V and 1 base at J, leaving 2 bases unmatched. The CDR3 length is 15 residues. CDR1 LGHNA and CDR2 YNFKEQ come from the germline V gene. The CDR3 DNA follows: TGTGCCAGCAGCCAACAGCGGGAGGGGTCCTACGAGCAGTACTTC. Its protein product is CASSQQREGSYEQYF.

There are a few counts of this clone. The CDR3: CATSSYRVYGYTF. The CDR3 DNA reads TGTGCCACCAGCAGCTACAGGGTTTATGGCTACACCTTC. J is TRBJ1-2 and V is TRBV15, with D possibly being TRBD1 (6 bases). Germline CDR1 and CDR2: LNHNV and YYDKDF (reference sequence). V was cut by 3 bases and J by 5 bases, with 10 bases left in between. This CDR3 is 13 amino acids long.

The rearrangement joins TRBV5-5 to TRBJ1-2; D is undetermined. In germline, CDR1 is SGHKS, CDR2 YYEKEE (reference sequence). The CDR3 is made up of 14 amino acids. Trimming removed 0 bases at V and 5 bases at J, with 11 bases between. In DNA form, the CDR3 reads TGTGCCAGCAGCTTGGGGGAGGGAAGGTATGGCTACACCTTC. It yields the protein CASSLGEGRYGYTF.

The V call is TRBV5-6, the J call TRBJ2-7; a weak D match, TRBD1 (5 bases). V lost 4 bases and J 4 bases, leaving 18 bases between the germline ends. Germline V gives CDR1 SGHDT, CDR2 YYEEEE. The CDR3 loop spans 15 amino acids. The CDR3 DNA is TGTGCCAGCAGCCCGGTGGGCCAGGGTATATACGAGCAGTACTTC. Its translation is CASSPVGQGIYEQYF.

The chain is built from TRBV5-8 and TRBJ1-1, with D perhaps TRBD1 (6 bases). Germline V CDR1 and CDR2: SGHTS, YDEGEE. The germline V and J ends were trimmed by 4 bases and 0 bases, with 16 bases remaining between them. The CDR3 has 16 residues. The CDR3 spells CASSLNRDLMNTEAFF. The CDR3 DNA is TGTGCCAGCAGCCTAAACAGGGACCTCATGAACACTGAAGCTTTCTTT.

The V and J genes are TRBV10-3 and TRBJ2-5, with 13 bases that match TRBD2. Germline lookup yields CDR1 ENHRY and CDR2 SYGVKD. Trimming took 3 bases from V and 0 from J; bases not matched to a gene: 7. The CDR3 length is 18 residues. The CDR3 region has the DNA TGTGCCATCAGTGAAGGACTAGCGGGAGATGGCTACCAAGAGACCCAGTACTTC. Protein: CAISEGLAGDGYQETQYF.